A single sample is the source of the 31 T cell receptor beta chains below, sequenced in a study of T cells in narcolepsy. Assay used: immunoSEQ multiplex PCR; TCRdb lists only in-frame clones, some missing. The top ten hold roughly 2.1% of the sample, which has about 35,000 clones, 81% seen once. Input material: memory (CD45RA-) CD4+ T cells from blood. Source of these receptors: a human donor in good health.

The chain has TRBV29-1 and TRBJ1-4; the D is unclear. Between the trimmed V and J ends, which lost 6 bases and 4 bases, there was a span of 12 bases. CDR1 SQVTM and CDR2 ANQGSEA come from the germline V gene. CDR3 size: 13 residues. In nucleotides, the CDR3 is TGCAGCGTCTCCATCGGCGTTAATGAAAAACTGTTTTTT. Encoded protein: CSVSIGVNEKLFF.

The chain is built from TRBV20-1 and TRBJ2-1; D not certain. The CDR3 sequence is 10 residues long. Trimming cost V 4 bases and J 7 bases, with 5 bases left between them. Germline-derived CDR1 and CDR2 are DFQATT and SNEGSKA (reference sequence). The CDR3 region has the DNA TGCAGTGCTACGAGGAATGAGCAGTTCTTC. Translation gives CSATRNEQFF.

The V gene is TRBV28, the J gene TRBJ2-3; a possible D gene is TRBD1 (5 bases). Germline CDR1 is MDHEN and CDR2 is SYDVKM. The CDR3 covers 16 residues. Trimming pared 5 bases from V and 0 bases from J, leaving 15 bases between. DNA of the CDR3: TGTGCCAGCAGTGAACGTGGGGCCCGTAGCACAGATACGCAGTATTTT. Amino acids: CASSERGARSTDTQYF.

This clone was seen just once. V usage is TRBV11-2 and J usage is TRBJ2-1; no firm D call. The V gene's germline CDR1 is SGHAT and CDR2 FQNNGV. The CDR3 extends over 12 amino acids. V lost 5 bases and J 7 bases, leaving 9 bases between the germline ends. The CDR3 loop is CASSPGRNEQFF. CDR3 in DNA: TGTGCCAGCAGCCCCGGTAGGAATGAGCAGTTCTTC.

The rearrangement uses TRBV19 and TRBJ1-5; weak D call: TRBD1 (5 bases). The CDR3 runs 14 residues. V dropped 3 bases and J dropped 5 bases, with 11 bases sitting between them. The V gene's germline CDR1 is LNHDA and CDR2 SQIVND (reference sequence). CDR3 DNA sequence: TGTGCCAGTAGTATGCCCCAGGGACATCAGCCCCAGCATTTT. It codes for CASSMPQGHQPQHF.

The chain links TRBV7-9 to TRBJ2-1; TRBD2 aligns across 14 bases. J gave up 7 bases and V 5 bases, and 7 bases lay outside the gene matches. Germline V gene sequence: CDR1 SEHNR, CDR2 FQNEAQ (reference sequence). The CDR3 consists of 16 residues. CDR3 in amino acids: CASSRPGTSGRNEQFF. The CDR3 DNA sequence: TGTGCCAGCAGCCGCCCCGGGACTAGCGGGAGAAATGAGCAGTTCTTC.

V and J are TRBV27 and TRBJ2-5; D might be TRBD2 (5 bases). Per germline, CDR1 MNHEY and CDR2 SMNVEV (reference sequence). The CDR3 runs 13 residues. Trimming shortened V by 7 bases and J by 3 bases, and 12 bases separated the two germline ends. In DNA, the CDR3 is TGTGCCAGCACTAAAGCGGCTAAAGAGACCCAGTACTTC. It encodes CASTKAAKETQYF.

The rearrangement uses TRBV30 and TRBJ1-2; D might be TRBD1 (5 bases). The CDR3 covers 16 residues. CDR1 is GTSNPN, CDR2 SVGIG, per germline (reference sequence). The germline V and J ends were trimmed by 2 bases and 4 bases, with 20 bases remaining between them. For the CDR3, the DNA is TGTGCCTGGAGTCCATTCACAGGATCCTCGGCCTATGGCTACACCTTC. It encodes CAWSPFTGSSAYGYTF. The full variable domain, its missing parts supplied by reference TRBV30 and TRBJ1-2, is SQTIHQWPATLVQPVGSPLSLECTVEGTSNPNLYWYRQAAGRGLQLLFYSVGIGQISSEVPQNLSASRPQDRQFILSSKKLLLSDSGFYLCAWSPFTGSSAYGYTFGSGTRLTVV.

The V call is TRBV2, the J call TRBJ2-3; perhaps TRBD1 as D (6 bases). The V and J ends lost 7 bases and 1 base respectively, with 12 bases between them. The CDR3 totals 14 residues. In germline, CDR1 is SNHLY, CDR2 FYNNEI. CDR3 loop: CASISGHRTDTQYF. The DNA for the CDR3 is TGTGCCAGCATTTCGGGACACCGCACAGATACGCAGTATTTT.

The rearrangement joins TRBV7-8 to TRBJ2-1; possible D gene TRBD1, 6 bases. The CDR3 has 13 amino acids. Trimming left V 2 bases short and J 10 bases short, with 12 bases between. Germline loops: CDR1 SGHVS, CDR2 FQNEAQ. CDR3 nucleotide sequence: TGTGCCAGCAGCTTACAACAGGGCGGGGAGCAGTTCTTC. It specifies CASSLQQGGEQFF. Full variable domain (rest looked up from reference TRBV7-8 and TRBJ2-1): GAGVSQSPRYKVAKRGQDVALRCDPISGHVSLFWYQQALGQGPEFLTYFQNEAQLDKSGLPSDRFFAERPEGSVSTLKIQRTQQEDSAVYLCASSLQQGGEQFFGPGTRLTVL.

The V and J genes are TRBV11-2 and TRBJ2-3, with D possibly called TRBD1 or TRBD2 (6 bases each). The CDR3 is 15 amino acids. CDR1 and CDR2 from the germline V gene are SGHAT and FQNNGV. V was trimmed by 1 base and J by 6 bases, leaving 14 bases between them. CDR3 bases: TGTGCCAGCAGCTTAGCGGGGGCTTCCGCGGATACGCAGTATTTT. It encodes CASSLAGASADTQYF.

The chain couples TRBV28 to TRBJ2-3, with 9 positions matching TRBD2. V lost 3 bases, J lost 0 bases, and 1 base stayed unmatched. The CDR3 loop spans 15 amino acids. CDR1 is MDHEN, CDR2 SYDVKM, per germline. The CDR3 loop reads CASSFTSGSTDTQYF. The CDR3 nucleotides read TGTGCCAGCAGTTTTACTAGCGGGAGCACAGATACGCAGTATTTT.

This clone was found once. This chain uses TRBV9 with TRBJ2-5; possible D gene TRBD1, 7 bases. Trimming cost V 3 bases and J 5 bases, with 26 bases left between them. Germline loops: CDR1 SGDLS, CDR2 YYNGEE. The CDR3 spans 18 residues. The CDR3 DNA reads as TGTGCCAGCAGCGGAGGCGGGGCCGGGACAGCCGTCGGGGAGACCCAGTACTTC. Residues: CASSGGGAGTAVGETQYF.

The chain uses TRBV27 and TRBJ1-1; a possible D gene is TRBD1 (5 bases). Germline CDR1 MNHEY, CDR2 SMNVEV (reference sequence). Trimming took 5 bases from V and 4 from J, leaving 20 bases between them. The CDR3 has 16 amino acids. CDR3 in DNA: TGTGCCAGCAGTACCTATAGGGGCCGCGGGACCACTGAAGCTTTCTTT. It codes for CASSTYRGRGTTEAFF.

The rearrangement uses TRBV11-2 and TRBJ1-1; tentative D call: TRBD1 (6 bases). CDR1 SGHAT and CDR2 FQNNGV come from the germline V gene. Trimming removed 5 bases at V and 0 bases at J, with 16 bases between. The CDR3 sequence is 16 residues long. In nucleotides, the CDR3 is TGTGCCAGCAGCCTCCAAGGGGGGGGGATGAACACTGAAGCTTTCTTT. Translation gives CASSLQGGGMNTEAFF.

The chain employs TRBV5-4 and TRBJ1-1, with D maybe TRBD1 (5 bases). Trimming cost V 4 bases and J 3 bases, with 19 bases left between them. Germline loops: CDR1 SGHNT, CDR2 YYREEE (reference sequence). The CDR3 has 16 residues. CDR3 nucleotide sequence: TGTGCCAGCAGCGCACCGGGACGGACTTGGGACACTGAAGCTTTCTTT. Protein: CASSAPGRTWDTEAFF.

The chain links TRBV18 to TRBJ2-1; D perhaps matches TRBD1 (6 bases). Trimming removed 5 bases at V and 6 bases at J, with 20 bases between. Germline CDR1 reads KGHSH; CDR2 reads LQKENI. The CDR3 totals 16 residues. CDR3 in amino acids: CASSSGSDSQANEQFF. In DNA, the CDR3 is TGTGCCAGCTCATCAGGGTCGGACAGCCAAGCCAATGAGCAGTTCTTC.

This rearrangement joins TRBV6-5 to TRBJ2-2, with 9 bases fitting TRBD1. V dropped 7 bases and J dropped 7; count of bases not matched to a gene: 10. Germline V CDR1 and CDR2: MNHEY, SVGAGI. The CDR3 totals 15 residues. CDR3 sequence reads: CASTPGTGLIGELFF. As DNA, the CDR3 is TGTGCCAGCACCCCCGGGACAGGGTTAATCGGGGAGCTGTTTTTT.

This clone appeared once. The rearrangement links TRBV6-5 to TRBJ1-3; possible D gene TRBD1, 6 bases. The V gene's germline CDR1 is MNHEY and CDR2 SVGAGI. CDR3 length equals 15 residues. Trimming removed 6 bases at V and 0 bases at J, with 12 bases between. CDR3 in DNA: TGTGCCAGCAGAACGGGAGGGGGCTCTGGAAACACCATATATTTT. This sequence encodes CASRTGGGSGNTIYF.

The V and J genes are TRBV9 and TRBJ1-2, with D possibly being TRBD1 (6 bases). Trimming pared 3 bases from V and 2 bases from J, leaving 11 bases between. The germline gives CDR1 SGDLS, CDR2 YYNGEE. The CDR3 loop spans 14 amino acids. CDR3 protein: CASSAEGGNYGYTF. CDR3 DNA sequence: TGTGCCAGCAGCGCGGAGGGGGGCAACTATGGCTACACCTTC. The full variable domain, in which reference TRBV9 and TRBJ1-2 provide the parts outside the CDR3, is DSGVTQTPKHLITATGQRVTLRCSPRSGDLSVYWYQQSLDQGLQFLIQYYNGEERAKGNILERFSAQQFPDLHSELNLSSLELGDSALYFCASSAEGGNYGYTFGSGTRLTVV.

The genes are TRBV29-1 and TRBJ1-2, with 7 bases fitting TRBD1. The CDR3 runs to 14 residues. The germline V gene encodes CDR1 SQVTM and CDR2 ANQGSEA. V gave up 4 bases and J gave up 2 bases; unmatched junction bases: 7. CDR3 loop: CSVGAATGNYGYTF. Written as DNA, the CDR3 is TGCAGCGTTGGGGCCGCGACAGGGAACTATGGCTACACCTTC.

The CDR3 DNA reads as TGTGCCAGCAGCTTAGACGTAGGGAGCACAGATACGCAGTATTTT. Its translation is CASSLDVGSTDTQYF. The rearrangement links TRBV7-9 to TRBJ2-3; D not resolved. The CDR3 runs 15 residues. With 1 base removed from V and 0 bases from J, the gap between germline ends came to 8 bases. CDR1 and CDR2 from the germline V gene are SEHNR and FQNEAQ (reference sequence).

The chain recombines TRBV7-7 with TRBJ1-2, with D hard to call. The germline V gene has CDR1 SSHAT and CDR2 FNYEAQ (reference sequence). This CDR3 contains 13 residues. V was pared by 3 bases and J by 1 base, with 6 bases between. CDR3 region: CASSLAVNYGYTF. CDR3 DNA sequence: TGTGCCAGCAGCTTGGCGGTTAACTATGGCTACACCTTC.

The chain links TRBV6-1 to TRBJ2-7; D gene ambiguous. Germline V gene data show CDR1 as MNHNS and CDR2 as SASEGT. CDR3 length: 13 residues. Trimming cost V 3 bases and J 1 base, with 7 bases left between them. CDR3 nucleotides: TGTGCCAGCAGTGATGTGGGGTCCTACGAGCAGTACTTC. The encoded protein is CASSDVGSYEQYF.

V gene TRBV7-9 combines with J gene TRBJ2-5; 9 bases map to TRBD2. Looked up from germline, CDR1 is SEHNR and CDR2 is FQNEAQ (reference sequence). V lost 3 bases to trimming and J lost 4 bases; unmatched junction nucleotides: 6. The CDR3 totals 15 residues. The CDR3 protein is CASSFTSGRGETQYF. CDR3 nucleotide sequence: TGTGCCAGCAGCTTTACTAGCGGGCGGGGAGAGACCCAGTACTTC.

The chain links TRBV6-6 to TRBJ2-7; D uncertain. This CDR3 has 11 residues. CDR1 is MNHNY, CDR2 SVGAGI, per germline (reference sequence). V was clipped by 0 bases and J by 7 bases, with 4 bases between them. CDR3 coding DNA: TGTGCCAGCAGTTACTCGCAGGAGCAGTACTTC. Amino acids: CASSYSQEQYF.

The chain couples TRBV30 to TRBJ2-5; possibly TRBD2 for D (5 bases). The CDR3 sequence is 13 residues long. Germline CDR1 GTSNPN, CDR2 SVGIG (reference sequence). Trimming pared 3 bases from V and 0 bases from J, leaving 8 bases between. The CDR3 loop reads CAWRGGYQETQYF. The DNA of the CDR3 is TGTGCCTGGAGAGGCGGGTACCAAGAGACCCAGTACTTC. Together with reference TRBV30 and TRBJ2-5, the CDR3 gives the full variable domain: SQTIHQWPATLVQPVGSPLSLECTVEGTSNPNLYWYRQAAGRGLQLLFYSVGIGQISSEVPQNLSASRPQDRQFILSSKKLLLSDSGFYLCAWRGGYQETQYFGPGTRLLVL.

This chain uses TRBV14 with TRBJ1-1; possible D gene TRBD1, 5 bases. Trimming pared 2 bases from V and 8 bases from J, leaving 15 bases between. Germline CDR1 and CDR2: SGHDN and FVKESK. CDR3 length equals 14 residues. In DNA form, the CDR3 reads TGTGCCAGCAGCCAATACTCTGGACACGCCGAAGCTTTCTTT. Residues: CASSQYSGHAEAFF.

This clone was counted between two and nine times. The rearrangement links TRBV11-3 to TRBJ1-2, with D uncertain. Germline V lookup: CDR1 SGHNT, CDR2 YENEEA. CDR3 length: 16 amino acids. Trimming took 0 bases from V and 4 from J, leaving 15 bases between them. CDR3 nucleotides: TGTGCCAGCAGCTTAGAGGGCAGGACCGGCTCCTATGGCTACACCTTC. The encoded protein is CASSLEGRTGSYGYTF. Full variable domain (rest looked up from reference TRBV11-3 and TRBJ1-2): EAGVVQSPRYKIIEKKQPVAFWCNPISGHNTLYWYLQNLGQGPELLIRYENEEAVDDSQLPKDRFSAERLKGVDSTLKIQPAELGDSAVYLCASSLEGRTGSYGYTFGSGTRLTVV.

V is TRBV30 and J is TRBJ1-3; D ambiguous. V was clipped by 0 bases and J by 1 base, with 7 bases between them. The CDR3 has 14 residues. Germline V gene lookup returns CDR1 GTSNPN and CDR2 SVGIG (reference sequence). CDR3 in amino acids: CAWSVGRSGNTIYF. The CDR3 coding sequence is TGTGCCTGGAGTGTAGGGCGATCTGGAAACACCATATATTTT.

The CDR3 DNA reads TGTGCCTGGAGTGTAACGCGGACAGGGATATACACTGAAGCTTTCTTT. It translates to CAWSVTRTGIYTEAFF. This chain uses TRBV30 with TRBJ1-1; the match to TRBD1 covers 8 bases. This CDR3 has 16 residues. Germline assignment: CDR1 GTSNPN and CDR2 SVGIG (reference sequence). Unmatched junction bases numbered 9, after V lost 0 bases and J lost 3 bases.